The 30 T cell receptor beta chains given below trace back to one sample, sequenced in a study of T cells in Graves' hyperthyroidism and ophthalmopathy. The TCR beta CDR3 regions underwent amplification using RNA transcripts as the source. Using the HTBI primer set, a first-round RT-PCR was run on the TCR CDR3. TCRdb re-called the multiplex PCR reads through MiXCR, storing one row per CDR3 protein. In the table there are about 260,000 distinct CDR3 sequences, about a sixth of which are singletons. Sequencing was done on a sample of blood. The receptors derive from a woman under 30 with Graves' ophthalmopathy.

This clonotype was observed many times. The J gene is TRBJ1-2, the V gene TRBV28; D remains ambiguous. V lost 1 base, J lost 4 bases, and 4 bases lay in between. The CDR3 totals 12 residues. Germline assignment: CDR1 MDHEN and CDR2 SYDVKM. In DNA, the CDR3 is TGTGCCAGCAGTTTATCCCGCTATGGCTACACCTTC. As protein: CASSLSRYGYTF.

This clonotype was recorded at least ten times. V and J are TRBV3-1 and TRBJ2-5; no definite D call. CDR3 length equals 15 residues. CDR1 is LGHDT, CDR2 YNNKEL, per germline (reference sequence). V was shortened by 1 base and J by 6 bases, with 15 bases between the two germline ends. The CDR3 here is CASSQARTIFQTQYF. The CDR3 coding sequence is TGTGCCAGCAGCCAAGCCAGGACCATTTTCCAGACCCAGTACTTC.

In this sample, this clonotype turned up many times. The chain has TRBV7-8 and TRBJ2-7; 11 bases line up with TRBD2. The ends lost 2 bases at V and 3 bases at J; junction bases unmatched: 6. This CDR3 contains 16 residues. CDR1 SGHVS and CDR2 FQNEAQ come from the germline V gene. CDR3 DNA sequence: TGTGCCAGCAGCTTACAGCAGCTAGCGGGAGGCTACGAGCAGTACTTC. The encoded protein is CASSLQQLAGGYEQYF.

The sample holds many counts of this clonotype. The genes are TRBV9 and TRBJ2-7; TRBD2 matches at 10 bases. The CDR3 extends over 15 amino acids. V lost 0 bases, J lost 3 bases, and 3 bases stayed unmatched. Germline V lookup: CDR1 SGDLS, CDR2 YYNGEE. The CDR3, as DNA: TGTGCCAGCAGCGTAGGGACTAGCGGAGGCTACGAGCAGTACTTC. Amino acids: CASSVGTSGGYEQYF.

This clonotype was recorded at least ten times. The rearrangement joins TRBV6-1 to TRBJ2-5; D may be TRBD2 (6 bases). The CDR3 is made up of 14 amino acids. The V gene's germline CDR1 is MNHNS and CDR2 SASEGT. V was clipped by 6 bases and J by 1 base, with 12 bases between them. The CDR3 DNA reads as TGTGCCAGCAGATCGGGACTGACCCAAGAGACCCAGTACTTC. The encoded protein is CASRSGLTQETQYF.

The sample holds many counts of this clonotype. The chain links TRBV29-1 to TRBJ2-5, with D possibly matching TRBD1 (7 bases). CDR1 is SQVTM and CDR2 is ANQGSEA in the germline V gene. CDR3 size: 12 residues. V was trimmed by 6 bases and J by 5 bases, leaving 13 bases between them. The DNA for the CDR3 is TGCAGCGTGAGGGCAGGGGGGGAGACCCAGTACTTC. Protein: CSVRAGGETQYF.

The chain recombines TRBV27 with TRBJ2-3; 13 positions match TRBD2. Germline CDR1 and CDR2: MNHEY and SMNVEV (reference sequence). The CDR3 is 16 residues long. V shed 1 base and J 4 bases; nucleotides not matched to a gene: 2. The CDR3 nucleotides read TGTGCCAGCAGTTTATATACTAGCGGGGGGGCAGATACGCAGTATTTT. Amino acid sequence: CASSLYTSGGADTQYF.

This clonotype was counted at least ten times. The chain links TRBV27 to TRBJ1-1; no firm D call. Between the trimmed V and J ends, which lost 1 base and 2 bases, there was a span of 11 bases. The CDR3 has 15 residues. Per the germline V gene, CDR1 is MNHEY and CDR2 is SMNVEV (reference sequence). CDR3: CASSLLPARNTEAFF. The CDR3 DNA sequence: TGTGCCAGCAGTTTATTACCAGCACGAAACACTGAAGCTTTCTTT.

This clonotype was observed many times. In DNA, the CDR3 is TGTGCCAGCAGTTGCCCCCCGACGGAGATGAGTTTGGAGCAGTACTTC. Protein sequence: CASSCPPTEMSLEQYF. V is TRBV27 and J is TRBJ2-7; D unresolved. The length of the CDR3 is 16 residues. Per the germline V gene, CDR1 is MNHEY and CDR2 is SMNVEV (reference sequence). Trimming removed 4 bases at V and 7 bases at J, with 23 bases between.

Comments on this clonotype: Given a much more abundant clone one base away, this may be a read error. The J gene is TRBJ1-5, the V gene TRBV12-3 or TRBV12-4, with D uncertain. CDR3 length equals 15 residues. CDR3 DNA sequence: TGTGCCAGCAGTTTACTTCGAGATAGCAGTCAGCCCCAGCATTTT. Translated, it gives CASSLLRDSSQPQHF.

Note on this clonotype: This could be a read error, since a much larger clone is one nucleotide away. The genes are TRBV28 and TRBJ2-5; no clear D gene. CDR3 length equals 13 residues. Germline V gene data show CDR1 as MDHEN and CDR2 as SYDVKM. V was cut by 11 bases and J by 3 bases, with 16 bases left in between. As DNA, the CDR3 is TGTGCCTGCATCGCTCCTACTAAAGAGACCCAGTACTTC. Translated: CACIAPTKETQYF. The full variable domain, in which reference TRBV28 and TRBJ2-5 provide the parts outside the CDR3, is DVKVTQSSRYLVKRTGEKVFLECVQDMDHENMFWYRQDPGLGLRLIYFSYDVKMKEKGDIPEGYSVSREKKERFSLILESASTNQTSMYLCACIAPTKETQYFGPGTRLLVL.

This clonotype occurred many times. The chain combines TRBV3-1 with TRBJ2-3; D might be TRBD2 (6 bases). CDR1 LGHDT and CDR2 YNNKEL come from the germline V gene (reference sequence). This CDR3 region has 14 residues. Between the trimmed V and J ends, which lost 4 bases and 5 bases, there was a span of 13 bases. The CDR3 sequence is CASSLGGPRDTQYF. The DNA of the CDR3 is TGTGCCAGCAGCCTCGGAGGGCCTAGAGATACGCAGTATTTT.

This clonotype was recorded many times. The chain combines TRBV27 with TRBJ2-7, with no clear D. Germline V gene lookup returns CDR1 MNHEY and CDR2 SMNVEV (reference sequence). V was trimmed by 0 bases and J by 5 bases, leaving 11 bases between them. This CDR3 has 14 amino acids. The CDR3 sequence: CASSLSTYAHEQYF. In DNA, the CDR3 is TGTGCCAGCAGTTTATCGACCTATGCCCACGAGCAGTACTTC.

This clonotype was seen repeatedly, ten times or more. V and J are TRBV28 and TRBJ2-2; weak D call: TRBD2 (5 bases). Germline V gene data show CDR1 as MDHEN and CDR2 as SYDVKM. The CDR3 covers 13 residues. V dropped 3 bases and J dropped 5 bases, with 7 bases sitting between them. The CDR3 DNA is TGTGCCAGCAGTTTTGGCGGGACCGGGGAGCTGTTTTTT. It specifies CASSFGGTGELFF.

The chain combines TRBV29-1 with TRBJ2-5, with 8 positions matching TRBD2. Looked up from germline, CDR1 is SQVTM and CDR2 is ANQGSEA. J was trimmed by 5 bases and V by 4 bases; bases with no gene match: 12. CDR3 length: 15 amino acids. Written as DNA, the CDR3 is TGCAGCGTTGGGCGGAACGGGAGGGCCGGGGAGACCCAGTACTTC. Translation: CSVGRNGRAGETQYF. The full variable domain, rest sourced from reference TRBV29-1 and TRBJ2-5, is SAVISQKPSRDICQRGTSLTIQCQVDSQVTMMFWYRQQPGQSLTLIATANQGSEATYESGFVIDKFPISRPNLTFSTLTVSNMSPEDSSIYLCSVGRNGRAGETQYFGPGTRLLVL.

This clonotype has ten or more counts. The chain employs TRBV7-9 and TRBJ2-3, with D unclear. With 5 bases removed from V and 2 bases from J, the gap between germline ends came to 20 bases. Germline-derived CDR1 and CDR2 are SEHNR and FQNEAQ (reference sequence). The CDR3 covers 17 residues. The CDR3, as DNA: TGTGCCAGCAGCCCTAGTATGTTTTTTTATGCCACAGATACGCAGTATTTT. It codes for CASSPSMFFYATDTQYF. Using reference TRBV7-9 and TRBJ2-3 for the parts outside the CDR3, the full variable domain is DTGVSQNPRHKITKRGQNVTFRCDPISEHNRLYWYRQTLGQGPEFLTYFQNEAQLEKSRLLSDRFSAERPKGSFSTLEIQRTEQGDSAMYLCASSPSMFFYATDTQYFGPGTRLTVL.

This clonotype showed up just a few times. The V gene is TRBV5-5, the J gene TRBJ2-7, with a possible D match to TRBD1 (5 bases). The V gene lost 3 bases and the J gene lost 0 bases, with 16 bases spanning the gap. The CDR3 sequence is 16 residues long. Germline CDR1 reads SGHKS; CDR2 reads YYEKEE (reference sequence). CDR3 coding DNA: TGTGCCAGCAGCTCACCGACAGTGGGCAGCTCCTACGAGCAGTACTTC. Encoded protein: CASSSPTVGSSYEQYF.

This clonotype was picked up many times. CDR3 loop: CASSLLGSASGANVLTF. CDR3 bases: TGTGCCAGCAGCTTATTGGGTAGCGCCTCTGGGGCCAACGTCCTGACTTTC. The genes are TRBV7-2 and TRBJ2-6; D possibly corresponds to TRBD2 (5 bases). The CDR3 has 17 amino acids. V was shortened by 2 bases and J by 0 bases, with 11 bases between the two germline ends. Germline loops: CDR1 SGHTA, CDR2 FQGNSA.

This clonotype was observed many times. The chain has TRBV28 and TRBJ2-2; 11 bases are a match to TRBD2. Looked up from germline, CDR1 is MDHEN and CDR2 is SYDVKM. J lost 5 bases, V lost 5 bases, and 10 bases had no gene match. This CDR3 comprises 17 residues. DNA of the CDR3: TGTGCCAGCAGTACGCGGACTAGCGGGTCCGGGACCGGGGAGCTGTTTTTT. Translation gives CASSTRTSGSGTGELFF. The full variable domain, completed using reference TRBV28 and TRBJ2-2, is DVKVTQSSRYLVKRTGEKVFLECVQDMDHENMFWYRQDPGLGLRLIYFSYDVKMKEKGDIPEGYSVSREKKERFSLILESASTNQTSMYLCASSTRTSGSGTGELFFGEGSRLTVL.

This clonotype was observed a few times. The CDR3 loop reads CASSDRAGNTIYF. The CDR3 coding sequence is TGTGCCAGCAGTGACCGCGCCGGAAACACCATATATTTT. The V call is TRBV27, the J call TRBJ1-3; D gene uncertain. The CDR3 has 13 amino acids. Germline V gene lookup returns CDR1 MNHEY and CDR2 SMNVEV (reference sequence). V was cut by 5 bases and J by 4 bases, with 9 bases left in between.

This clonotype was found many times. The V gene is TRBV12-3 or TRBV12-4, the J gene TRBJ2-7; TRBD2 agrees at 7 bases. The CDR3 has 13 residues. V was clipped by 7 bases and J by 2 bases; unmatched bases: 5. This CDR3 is CASKPGLAYEQYF. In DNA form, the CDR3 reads TGTGCCAGCAAACCTGGACTAGCCTACGAGCAGTACTTC.

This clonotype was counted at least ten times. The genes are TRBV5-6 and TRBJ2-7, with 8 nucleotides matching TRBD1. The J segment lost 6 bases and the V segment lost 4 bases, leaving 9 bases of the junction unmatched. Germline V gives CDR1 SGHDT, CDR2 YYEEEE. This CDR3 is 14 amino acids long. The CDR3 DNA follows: TGTGCCAGCAGCGAGGACAGGGATCTGTTCGAGCAGTACTTC. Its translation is CASSEDRDLFEQYF.

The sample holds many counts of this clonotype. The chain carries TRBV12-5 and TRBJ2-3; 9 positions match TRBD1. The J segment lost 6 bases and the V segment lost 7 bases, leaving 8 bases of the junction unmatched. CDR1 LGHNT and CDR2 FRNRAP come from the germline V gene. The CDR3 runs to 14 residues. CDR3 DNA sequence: TGTGCTAGTGCCTCACAGGGGGCAGGGGATACGCAGTATTTT. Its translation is CASASQGAGDTQYF.

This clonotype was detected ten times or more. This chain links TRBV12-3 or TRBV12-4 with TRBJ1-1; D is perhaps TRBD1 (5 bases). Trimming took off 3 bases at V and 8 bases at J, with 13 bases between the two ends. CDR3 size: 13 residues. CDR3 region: CASSFAGRGEAFF. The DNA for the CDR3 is TGTGCCAGCAGTTTCGCAGGGCGCGGAGAAGCTTTCTTT.

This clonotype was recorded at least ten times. The CDR3 loop reads CASSQPGLDQETQYF. CDR3 DNA: TGTGCCAGCAGCCAACCGGGACTAGACCAAGAGACCCAGTACTTC. This chain uses TRBV7-8 with TRBJ2-5, with 8 bases that match TRBD2. Germline V gives CDR1 SGHVS, CDR2 FQNEAQ. This CDR3 contains 15 residues. Losses at the gene ends were 5 bases for V and 0 bases for J; bases not matched to a gene: 5.

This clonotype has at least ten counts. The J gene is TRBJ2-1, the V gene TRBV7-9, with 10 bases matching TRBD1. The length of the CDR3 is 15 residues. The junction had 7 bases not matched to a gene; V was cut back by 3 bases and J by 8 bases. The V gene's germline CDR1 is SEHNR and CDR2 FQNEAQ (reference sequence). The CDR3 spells CASSFGGTGVHEQFF. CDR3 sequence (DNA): TGTGCCAGCAGCTTCGGCGGGACAGGGGTTCATGAGCAGTTCTTC. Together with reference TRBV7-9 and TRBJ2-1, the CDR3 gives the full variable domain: DTGVSQNPRHKITKRGQNVTFRCDPISEHNRLYWYRQTLGQGPEFLTYFQNEAQLEKSRLLSDRFSAERPKGSFSTLEIQRTEQGDSAMYLCASSFGGTGVHEQFFGPGTRLTVL.

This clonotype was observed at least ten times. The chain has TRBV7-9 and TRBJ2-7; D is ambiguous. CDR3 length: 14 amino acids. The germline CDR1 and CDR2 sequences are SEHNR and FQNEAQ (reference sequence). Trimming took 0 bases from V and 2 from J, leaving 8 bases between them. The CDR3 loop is CASSLAGSTYEQYF. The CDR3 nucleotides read TGTGCCAGCAGCTTAGCGGGCTCGACCTACGAGCAGTACTTC.

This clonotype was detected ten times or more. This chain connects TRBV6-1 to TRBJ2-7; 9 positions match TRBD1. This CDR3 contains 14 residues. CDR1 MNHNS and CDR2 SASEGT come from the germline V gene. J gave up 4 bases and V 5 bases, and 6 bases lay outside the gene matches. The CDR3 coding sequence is TGTGCCAGCAGTAAACCGGGACAGGGATACGAGCAGTACTTC. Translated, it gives CASSKPGQGYEQYF.

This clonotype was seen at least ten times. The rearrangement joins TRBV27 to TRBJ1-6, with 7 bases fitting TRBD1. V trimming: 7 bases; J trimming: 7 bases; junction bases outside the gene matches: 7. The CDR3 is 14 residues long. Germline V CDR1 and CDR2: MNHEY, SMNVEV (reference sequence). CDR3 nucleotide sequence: TGTGCCAGCAAGACAGGGTTGGGGAATTCACCCCTCCACTTT. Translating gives CASKTGLGNSPLHF.

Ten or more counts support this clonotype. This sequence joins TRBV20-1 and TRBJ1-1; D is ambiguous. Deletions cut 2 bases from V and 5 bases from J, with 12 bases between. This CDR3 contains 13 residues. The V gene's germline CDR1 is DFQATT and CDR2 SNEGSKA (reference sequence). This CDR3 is CSARRSPGTEAFF. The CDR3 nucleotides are TGCAGTGCTAGAAGATCCCCTGGGACTGAAGCTTTCTTT.